The source of this T cell receptor beta chain is a study of blood T cell repertoires in COVID-19. Across the whole study: There were acute and convalescent COVID-19 samples, and they came from the United States, Italy and Spain. Sources were T cells, B-cell-depleted T cells, or PBMCs; the material itself was cDNA or gDNA.

Germline CDR1 MNHEY, CDR2 SVGEGT. Trimming removed 4 bases from V and 1 base from J; junction bases left unmatched: 5. The CDR3 has 16 residues. Authors' processing steps: The authors estimated nucleated cell counts from reference gene primer amplification. Assay: immunoSEQ multiplex PCR; the TCRdb copy retains only in-frame clones and omits some. That table supplies the V and J calls and clone size; D and trimming were determined from the DNA. The sample lists around 99,000 clones; 84% were seen once. This clonotype was sampled from a human donor in a cohort sampled during active COVID-19. The V gene is TRBV6-2 or TRBV6-3, the J gene TRBJ2-1; TRBD1 agrees at 9 bases. Sequencing was done on a sample of peripheral blood. The CDR3 region has the DNA TGTGCCAGCAGTTCAGGGACAGGGAGGTCCTACAATGAGCAGTTCTTC. It is translated as CASSSGTGRSYNEQFF.